Included here is one T cell receptor (beta chain) sequence, with context. Its antigen is unknown. These data come from a study of CD4 T cells in relation to SARS-CoV-2 and coronaviruses. Overall study results and limits: In about 65% of donors, memory CD4+ clonotypes crossrecognized SARS-CoV-2 and at least one common cold coronavirus spike. Culture-expanded clones reflect memory recall rather than primary priming during culture.

Unexposed donor CD4+ T cells date from about 2011-2018, before the COVID-19 pandemic. V gave up 6 bases and J gave up 1 base; unmatched junction bases: 4. The CDR3 extends over 14 amino acids. Germline-derived CDR1 and CDR2 are MDHEN and SYDVKM. Clones were sequenced by immunoSEQ multiplex PCR, and TCRdb holds only the in-frame ones, with some missing. Here the sample spans under 90,000 clones, more than 85% being singletons. Sequenced sample: naive CD4+ T cells from PBMCs. Subset here: naive CD4+ T cells isolated by negative enrichment. The chain uses TRBV28 and TRBJ2-3, with 7 positions matching TRBD1. The sequence derives from a human donor in good health. CDR3 in DNA: TGTGCCAGCAGGCCGGGACAGCGCACAGATACGCAGTATTTT. Translation: CASRPGQRTDTQYF.